The 29 T cell receptor beta chains in this list originate from one sample, sequenced in a study of technical replicates of blood from a few donors. Produced via immunoSEQ multiplex PCR; TCRdb's table is partial and in-frame only. This table has roughly 7,000 clones, around 96% appearing once. The specimen was PBMCs. The source of these receptors is a human donor in good health.

The genes are TRBV2 and TRBJ2-1; 7 nucleotides match TRBD2. Germline lookup yields CDR1 SNHLY and CDR2 FYNNEI. This CDR3 region has 18 residues. Trimming took 2 bases from V and 3 from J; bases not matched to a gene: 13. CDR3 amino acids: CASSESGLGGRNYNEQFF. The CDR3 region has the DNA TGTGCCAGCAGTGAAAGTGGCCTGGGGGGGAGGAACTACAATGAGCAGTTCTTC.

The chain links TRBV5-5 to TRBJ2-7; D uncertain. Per germline, CDR1 SGHKS and CDR2 YYEKEE (reference sequence). This CDR3 contains 15 residues. The V gene lost 1 base and the J gene lost 3 bases, with 14 bases spanning the gap. CDR3 DNA sequence: TGTGCCAGCAGCTTGTTTGGGCAGTTCCTCTACGAGCAGTACTTC. This codes for CASSLFGQFLYEQYF.

This clone was counted a single time. This chain links TRBV29-1 with TRBJ1-1, with D perhaps TRBD1 (5 bases). The CDR3 contains 13 residues. CDR1 is SQVTM and CDR2 is ANQGSEA in the germline V gene. V dropped 7 bases and J dropped 1 base, with 13 bases sitting between them. CDR3 sequence (DNA): TGCAGCGCCCGCCCGGGGGGGAACACTGAAGCTTTCTTT. Translation: CSARPGGNTEAFF.

The chain employs TRBV7-6 and TRBJ2-2; 8 positions match TRBD2. Looked up from germline, CDR1 is SGHVS and CDR2 is FNYEAQ. V lost 0 bases and J lost 6; bases outside the gene matches: 12. The CDR3 extends over 18 amino acids. The DNA for the CDR3 is TGTGCCAGCAGCTTAGCTTCTTGGGCTAGCGGGTTCCCCGGGGAGCTGTTTTTT. This encodes CASSLASWASGFPGELFF.

The CDR3: CAWTNGHDQPQHF. In DNA form, the CDR3 reads TGTGCCTGGACTAACGGTCATGATCAGCCCCAGCATTTT. V usage is TRBV30 and J usage is TRBJ1-5; unclear D gene. Trimming left V 4 bases short and J 5 bases short, with 12 bases between. CDR1 GTSNPN and CDR2 SVGIG come from the germline V gene (reference sequence). The CDR3 consists of 13 residues.

The chain recombines TRBV7-2 with TRBJ2-2, with a weak D call TRBD1 (6 bases). Per germline, CDR1 SGHTA and CDR2 FQGNSA. V gave up 0 bases and J gave up 1 base, with 9 bases separating them. The CDR3 is 16 residues long. CDR3 residues: CASSLAARGNTGELFF. The CDR3 DNA follows: TGTGCCAGCAGCTTAGCAGCCAGGGGGAACACCGGGGAGCTGTTTTTT.

The chain employs TRBV28 and TRBJ2-1; 9 bases are a match to TRBD2. The V gene's germline CDR1 is MDHEN and CDR2 SYDVKM. The CDR3 covers 16 residues. V lost 2 bases to trimming and J lost 8 bases; unmatched junction nucleotides: 10. The CDR3 sequence is CASSLGGAGGLDEQFF. The CDR3 DNA reads as TGTGCCAGCAGTTTAGGAGGGGCGGGAGGGCTGGATGAGCAGTTCTTC.

The V call is TRBV6-1, the J call TRBJ1-1; 8 nucleotides align to TRBD1. V lost 3 bases to trimming and J lost 4 bases; unmatched junction nucleotides: 7. CDR1 is MNHNS and CDR2 is SASEGT in the germline V gene. The CDR3 length is 15 residues. DNA of the CDR3: TGTGCCAGCAGTGATTTGACAGGGGTGGGCACTGAAGCTTTCTTT. Translation gives CASSDLTGVGTEAFF.

The chain combines TRBV11-3 with TRBJ2-7; 9 nucleotides align to TRBD1. This CDR3 spans 14 amino acids. Germline V CDR1 and CDR2: SGHNT, YENEEA. V lost 5 bases, J lost 1 base, and 3 bases stayed unmatched. Here the CDR3 DNA reads TGTGCCAGCAGCCCTGGACAGGGGTCCTACGAGCAGTACTTC. Protein sequence: CASSPGQGSYEQYF.

This chain links TRBV18 with TRBJ1-1, with a possible D match to TRBD1 (6 bases). The germline gives CDR1 KGHSH, CDR2 LQKENI. The V gene lost 4 bases and the J gene lost 6 bases, with 12 bases spanning the gap. The length of the CDR3 is 13 residues. CDR3 nucleotide sequence: TGTGCCAGCTCACTCTCTGGGGGCCCTGAAGCTTTCTTT. Translation gives CASSLSGGPEAFF.

The chain is built from TRBV7-8 and TRBJ2-5; 9 bases are shared with TRBD2. Germline CDR1 SGHVS, CDR2 FQNEAQ. Germline trimming cut 4 bases from V and 5 bases from J; bases unmatched to any gene: 11. The CDR3 length is 16 residues. This CDR3 reads CASSSVAGEMYETQYF. CDR3 DNA sequence: TGTGCCAGCAGCTCTGTAGCGGGAGAAATGTACGAGACCCAGTACTTC.

The chain recombines TRBV5-1 with TRBJ2-5; possibly TRBD1 for D (6 bases). Trimming stripped 1 base from V and 4 bases from J, with 14 bases between. The germline gives CDR1 SGHRS, CDR2 YFSETQ. The CDR3 is made up of 15 amino acids. The CDR3 sequence: CASSLQGRGGETQYF. CDR3 DNA: TGCGCCAGCAGCTTGCAAGGGAGAGGGGGAGAGACCCAGTACTTC.

V and J are TRBV18 and TRBJ1-4, with D possibly matching TRBD1 (6 bases). Germline assignment: CDR1 KGHSH and CDR2 LQKENI. Trimming took off 3 bases at V and 7 bases at J, with 12 bases between the two ends. The CDR3 has 14 residues. The CDR3 nucleotides read TGTGCCAGCTCACCGGCGACAGGAGGTGAAAAACTGTTTTTT. Protein: CASSPATGGEKLFF.

This clone was counted once. This chain uses TRBV6-1 with TRBJ2-5; TRBD1 is a possible D gene (6 bases). Germline lookup yields CDR1 MNHNS and CDR2 SASEGT. CDR3 length: 14 amino acids. The germline V and J ends were trimmed by 5 bases and 2 bases, with 12 bases remaining between them. CDR3 in DNA: TGTGCCAGCAGTCAATGGACAGCTCAAGAGACCCAGTACTTC. It translates to CASSQWTAQETQYF.

The rearrangement uses TRBV27 and TRBJ2-3; D is perhaps TRBD1 (5 bases). V lost 0 bases to trimming and J lost 0 bases, with 13 bases between them. The CDR3 has 17 residues. Germline-derived CDR1 and CDR2 are MNHEY and SMNVEV (reference sequence). The CDR3 DNA follows: TGTGCCAGCAGTTTATCTGGACAACGTCCTAGCACAGATACGCAGTATTTT. Protein: CASSLSGQRPSTDTQYF.

The chain carries TRBV2 and TRBJ2-5; tentatively, D is TRBD1 (5 bases). CDR3 size: 15 residues. V was cut by 6 bases and J by 0 bases, with 14 bases left in between. CDR1 and CDR2 from the germline V gene are SNHLY and FYNNEI. CDR3 nucleotide sequence: TGTGCCAGCAGGGTAGACAGCCTAAACCAAGAGACCCAGTACTTC. Translated, it gives CASRVDSLNQETQYF.

The chain is built from TRBV5-1 and TRBJ2-7; a possible D gene is TRBD2 (6 bases). V was cut by 0 bases and J by 0 bases, with 13 bases left in between. Looked up from germline, CDR1 is SGHRS and CDR2 is YFSETQ. The CDR3 loop spans 16 amino acids. The DNA of the CDR3 is TGCGCCAGCAGCTTGGATGGAGGGACGATCTCCTACGAGCAGTACTTC. Amino acids: CASSLDGGTISYEQYF. Based on the CDR3 plus reference TRBV5-1 and TRBJ2-7, the full variable domain is KAGVTQTPRYLIKTRGQQVTLSCSPISGHRSVSWYQQTPGQGLQFLFEYFSETQRNKGNFPGRFSGRQFSNSRSEMNVSTLELGDSALYLCASSLDGGTISYEQYFGPGTRLTVT.

This chain joins TRBV19 and TRBJ1-5; the D is unclear. The V end was cut by 3 bases, the J end by 1 base, with 7 bases between. CDR3 length equals 14 residues. Germline V gene sequence: CDR1 LNHDA, CDR2 SQIVND (reference sequence). The CDR3 spells CASSIYSSNQPQHF. The CDR3 coding sequence is TGTGCCAGTAGTATTTACAGCAGCAATCAGCCCCAGCATTTT.

The V gene is TRBV11-2, the J gene TRBJ2-5, with TRBD2 matching over 7 bases. The CDR3 runs to 14 residues. CDR1 and CDR2 (germline): SGHAT, FQNNGV. V gave up 1 base and J gave up 5 bases; unmatched junction bases: 4. The CDR3 sequence is CASSLGTRLETQYF. The DNA of the CDR3 is TGTGCCAGCAGCTTAGGGACTAGGTTGGAGACCCAGTACTTC.

This clone has a single count. The rearrangement uses TRBV7-9 and TRBJ2-3; 10 nucleotides match TRBD1. The CDR3 length is 14 residues. J lost 1 base, V lost 5 bases, and 0 bases had no gene match. CDR1 SEHNR and CDR2 FQNEAQ come from the germline V gene (reference sequence). The CDR3 is CASSGTGGTDTQYF. Written as DNA, the CDR3 is TGTGCCAGCAGCGGGACAGGGGGCACAGATACGCAGTATTTT. The full variable domain, rest sourced from reference TRBV7-9 and TRBJ2-3, is DTGVSQNPRHKITKRGQNVTFRCDPISEHNRLYWYRQTLGQGPEFLTYFQNEAQLEKSRLLSDRFSAERPKGSFSTLEIQRTEQGDSAMYLCASSGTGGTDTQYFGPGTRLTVL.

V is TRBV28 and J is TRBJ2-5; 9 positions match TRBD1. V lost 6 bases and J lost 6; bases outside the gene matches: 8. The germline V gene encodes CDR1 MDHEN and CDR2 SYDVKM. The CDR3 contains 14 residues. The CDR3 DNA reads as TGTGCCAGCAGAATACAGGGGGCTCCGAAGACCCAGTACTTC. Translation: CASRIQGAPKTQYF.

The V call is TRBV5-1, the J call TRBJ2-7; 12 bases align to TRBD1. The CDR3 consists of 14 residues. Germline loops: CDR1 SGHRS, CDR2 YFSETQ. The junction had 7 bases not matched to a gene; V was cut back by 3 bases and J by 9 bases. DNA of the CDR3: TGCGCCAGCAGCTCGAGCGGGACAGGGGGCGGGCAGTACTTC. Protein product: CASSSSGTGGGQYF. The full variable domain, with the rest looked up from reference TRBV5-1 and TRBJ2-7, is KAGVTQTPRYLIKTRGQQVTLSCSPISGHRSVSWYQQTPGQGLQFLFEYFSETQRNKGNFPGRFSGRQFSNSRSEMNVSTLELGDSALYLCASSSSGTGGGQYFGPGTRLTVT.

This chain links TRBV9 with TRBJ2-7, with 8 nucleotides matching TRBD1. CDR3 length equals 15 residues. The germline gives CDR1 SGDLS, CDR2 YYNGEE. Losses at the gene ends were 4 bases for V and 1 base for J; bases not matched to a gene: 7. This CDR3 is CASSQGQGASYEQYF. CDR3 coding DNA: TGTGCCAGCAGCCAGGGGCAGGGGGCTTCCTACGAGCAGTACTTC.

This chain connects TRBV5-6 to TRBJ2-4; D is possibly TRBD1 (5 bases). Germline values: CDR1 SGHDT, CDR2 YYEEEE. CDR3 length equals 17 residues. V was clipped by 1 base and J by 0 bases, with 14 bases between them. As DNA, the CDR3 is TGTGCCAGCAGCTTGTTCGCAGGGATAGTAGCCAAAAACATTCAGTACTTC. The encoded protein is CASSLFAGIVAKNIQYF.

The chain carries TRBV9 and TRBJ2-5, with TRBD2 matching over 10 bases. The CDR3 is 16 amino acids. The trim removed 0 bases at V and 5 bases at J, leaving 7 bases unmatched. The V gene's germline CDR1 is SGDLS and CDR2 YYNGEE. CDR3 amino acids: CASSVDLAGALETQYF. In DNA form, the CDR3 reads TGTGCCAGCAGCGTAGATCTAGCGGGAGCATTGGAGACCCAGTACTTC.

This chain joins TRBV7-8 and TRBJ1-1; D possibly corresponds to TRBD1 (6 bases). V was pared by 4 bases and J by 7 bases, with 10 bases between. There are 12 residues in the CDR3. Germline assignment: CDR1 SGHVS and CDR2 FQNEAQ. Here the CDR3 reads CASSSPGDEAFF. CDR3 DNA: TGTGCCAGCAGCTCCCCAGGGGATGAAGCTTTCTTT. Full variable domain (missing parts from reference TRBV7-8 and TRBJ1-1): GAGVSQSPRYKVAKRGQDVALRCDPISGHVSLFWYQQALGQGPEFLTYFQNEAQLDKSGLPSDRFFAERPEGSVSTLKIQRTQQEDSAVYLCASSSPGDEAFFGQGTRLTVV.

The rearrangement links TRBV5-4 to TRBJ2-2, with TRBD2 identical over 12 bases. Germline V gives CDR1 SGHNT, CDR2 YYREEE (reference sequence). V gave up 4 bases and J gave up 4 bases; unmatched junction bases: 5. This CDR3 is built from 16 residues. This CDR3 reads CASSPLAGGGTGELFF. The CDR3 DNA is TGTGCCAGCAGCCCACTAGCGGGAGGTGGCACCGGGGAGCTGTTTTTT.

CDR3 sequence: CASSLTSPTDTQYF. The CDR3 nucleotides are TGCGCCAGCAGCCTCACTAGCCCCACAGATACGCAGTATTTT. V is TRBV10-2 and J is TRBJ2-3; the D gene is possibly TRBD2 (6 bases). Trimming removed 6 bases at V and 2 bases at J, with 12 bases between. Germline V CDR1 and CDR2: WSHSY, SAAADI. The CDR3 contains 14 residues.

The V gene is TRBV9, the J gene TRBJ2-1; D may be TRBD2 (5 bases). Germline assignment: CDR1 SGDLS and CDR2 YYNGEE. This CDR3 is 14 amino acids long. V dropped 0 bases and J dropped 8 bases, with 12 bases sitting between them. The CDR3 DNA sequence: TGTGCCAGCAGCGTAGTCTCTGGTAGCGATGAGCAGTTCTTC. It encodes CASSVVSGSDEQFF.